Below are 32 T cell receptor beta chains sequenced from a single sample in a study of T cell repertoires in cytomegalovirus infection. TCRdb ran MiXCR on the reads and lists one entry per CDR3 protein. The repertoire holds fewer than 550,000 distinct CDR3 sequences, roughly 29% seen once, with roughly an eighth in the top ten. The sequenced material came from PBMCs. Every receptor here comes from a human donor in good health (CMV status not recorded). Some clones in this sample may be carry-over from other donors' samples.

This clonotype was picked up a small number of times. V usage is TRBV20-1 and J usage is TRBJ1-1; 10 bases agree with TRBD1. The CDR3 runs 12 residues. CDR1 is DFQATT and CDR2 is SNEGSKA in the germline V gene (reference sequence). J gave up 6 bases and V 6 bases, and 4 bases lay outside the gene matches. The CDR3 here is CSAVDRGPEAFF. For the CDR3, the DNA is TGCAGTGCCGTTGACAGGGGGCCTGAAGCTTTCTTT.

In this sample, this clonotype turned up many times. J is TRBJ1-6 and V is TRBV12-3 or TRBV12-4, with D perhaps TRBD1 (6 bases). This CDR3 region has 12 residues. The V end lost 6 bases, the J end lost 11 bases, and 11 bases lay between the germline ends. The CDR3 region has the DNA TGTGCCAGCAGCCCCGGGGGCACACCCCTCCACTTT. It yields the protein CASSPGGTPLHF.

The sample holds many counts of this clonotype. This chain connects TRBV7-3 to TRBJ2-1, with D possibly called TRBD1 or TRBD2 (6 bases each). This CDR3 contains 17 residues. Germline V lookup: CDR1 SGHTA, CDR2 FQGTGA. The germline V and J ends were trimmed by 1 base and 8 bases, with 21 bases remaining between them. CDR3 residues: CASSLNPPRGGFDEQFF. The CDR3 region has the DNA TGTGCCAGCAGCTTAAATCCCCCCAGAGGGGGGTTCGATGAGCAGTTCTTC.

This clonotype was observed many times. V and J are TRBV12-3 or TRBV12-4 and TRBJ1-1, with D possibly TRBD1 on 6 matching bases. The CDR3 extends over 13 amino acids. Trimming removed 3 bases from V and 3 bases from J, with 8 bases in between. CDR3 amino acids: CASSLSGDTEAFF. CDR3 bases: TGTGCCAGCAGTTTGTCAGGGGACACTGAAGCTTTCTTT.

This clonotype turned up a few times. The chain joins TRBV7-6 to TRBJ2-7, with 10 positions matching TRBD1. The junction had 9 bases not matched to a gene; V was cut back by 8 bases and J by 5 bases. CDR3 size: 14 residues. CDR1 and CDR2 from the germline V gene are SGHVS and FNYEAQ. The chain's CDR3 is CASRPGQGFDEQYF. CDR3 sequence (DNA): TGTGCCAGCCGACCGGGACAGGGGTTTGACGAGCAGTACTTC.

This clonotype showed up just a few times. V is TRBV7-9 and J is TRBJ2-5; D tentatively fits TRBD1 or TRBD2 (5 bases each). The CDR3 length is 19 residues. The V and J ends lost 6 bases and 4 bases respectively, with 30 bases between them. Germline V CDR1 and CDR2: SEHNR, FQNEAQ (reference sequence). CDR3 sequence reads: CASSLERAPGTHDRETQYF. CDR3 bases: TGTGCCAGCAGTCTGGAAAGGGCCCCCGGGACCCATGACCGAGAGACCCAGTACTTC.

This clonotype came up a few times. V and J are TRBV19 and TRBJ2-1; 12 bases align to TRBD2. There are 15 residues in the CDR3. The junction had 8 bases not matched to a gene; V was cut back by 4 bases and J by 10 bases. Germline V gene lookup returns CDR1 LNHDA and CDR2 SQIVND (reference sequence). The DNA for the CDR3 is TGTGCCAGTAGTACCGGACTAGCGGGAACGTTGGAGCAGTTCTTC. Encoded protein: CASSTGLAGTLEQFF.

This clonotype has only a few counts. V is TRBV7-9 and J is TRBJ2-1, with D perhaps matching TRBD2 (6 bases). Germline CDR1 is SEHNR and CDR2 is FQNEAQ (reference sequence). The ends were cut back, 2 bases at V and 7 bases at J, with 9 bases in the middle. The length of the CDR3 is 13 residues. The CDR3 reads CASSLHGSNEQFF. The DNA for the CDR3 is TGTGCCAGCAGCTTACACGGGAGTAATGAGCAGTTCTTC.

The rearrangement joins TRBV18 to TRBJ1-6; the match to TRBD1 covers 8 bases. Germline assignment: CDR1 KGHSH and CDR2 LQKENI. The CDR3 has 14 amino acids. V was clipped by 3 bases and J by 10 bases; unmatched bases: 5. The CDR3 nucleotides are TGTGCCAGCTCACCGGACAGGGCTAGGTCACCCCTCCACTTT. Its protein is CASSPDRARSPLHF.

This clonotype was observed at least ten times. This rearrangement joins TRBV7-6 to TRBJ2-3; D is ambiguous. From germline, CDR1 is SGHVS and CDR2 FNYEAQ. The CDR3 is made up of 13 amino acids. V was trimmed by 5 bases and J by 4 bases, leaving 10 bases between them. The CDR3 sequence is CASSGLNADTQYF. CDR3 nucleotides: TGTGCCAGCAGCGGATTGAACGCAGATACGCAGTATTTT.

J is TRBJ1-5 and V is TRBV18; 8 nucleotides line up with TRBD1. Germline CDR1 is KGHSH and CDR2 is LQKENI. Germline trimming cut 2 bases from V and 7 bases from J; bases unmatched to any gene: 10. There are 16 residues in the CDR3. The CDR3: CASSPARQGALQPQHF. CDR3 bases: TGTGCCAGCTCACCAGCGCGGCAGGGGGCCTTGCAGCCCCAGCATTTT. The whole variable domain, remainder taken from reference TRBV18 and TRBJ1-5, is NAGVMQNPRHLVRRRGQEARLRCSPMKGHSHVYWYRQLPEEGLKFMVYLQKENIIDESGMPKERFSAEFPKEGPSILRIQQVVRGDSAAYFCASSPARQGALQPQHFGDGTRLSIL.

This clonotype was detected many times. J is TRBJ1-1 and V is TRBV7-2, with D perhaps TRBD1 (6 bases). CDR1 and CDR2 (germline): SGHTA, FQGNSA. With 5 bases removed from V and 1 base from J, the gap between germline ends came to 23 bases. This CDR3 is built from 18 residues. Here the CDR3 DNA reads TGTGCCAGCAGCGCGTTTACAGGGATTGGGAAGAGGAACACTGAAGCTTTCTTT. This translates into CASSAFTGIGKRNTEAFF. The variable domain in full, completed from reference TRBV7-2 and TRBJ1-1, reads GAGVSQSPSNKVTEKGKDVELRCDPISGHTALYWYRQSLGQGLEFLIYFQGNSAPDKSGLPSDRFSAERTGGSVSTLTIQRTQQEDSAVYLCASSAFTGIGKRNTEAFFGQGTRLTVV.

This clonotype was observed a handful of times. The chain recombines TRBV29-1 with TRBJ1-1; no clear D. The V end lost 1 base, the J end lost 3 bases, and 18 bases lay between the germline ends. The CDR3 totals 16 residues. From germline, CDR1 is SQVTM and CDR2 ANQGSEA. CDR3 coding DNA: TGCAGCGTTGAAGTCACGGCTCGCTGGGGTGACACTGAAGCTTTCTTT. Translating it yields CSVEVTARWGDTEAFF. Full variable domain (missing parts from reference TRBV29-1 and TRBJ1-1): SAVISQKPSRDICQRGTSLTIQCQVDSQVTMMFWYRQQPGQSLTLIATANQGSEATYESGFVIDKFPISRPNLTFSTLTVSNMSPEDSSIYLCSVEVTARWGDTEAFFGQGTRLTVV.

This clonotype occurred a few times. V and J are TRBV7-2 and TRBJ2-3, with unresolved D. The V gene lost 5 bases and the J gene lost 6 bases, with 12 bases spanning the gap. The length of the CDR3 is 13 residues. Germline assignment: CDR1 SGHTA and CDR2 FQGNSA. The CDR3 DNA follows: TGTGCCAGCAGCCCGAAAAGGTCGGATACGCAGTATTTT. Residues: CASSPKRSDTQYF.

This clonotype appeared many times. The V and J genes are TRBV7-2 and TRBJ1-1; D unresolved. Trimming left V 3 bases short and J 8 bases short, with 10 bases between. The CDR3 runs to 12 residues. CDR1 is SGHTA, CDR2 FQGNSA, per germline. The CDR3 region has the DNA TGTGCCAGCAGCTTCCCACCGGGCGAAGCTTTCTTT. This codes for CASSFPPGEAFF.

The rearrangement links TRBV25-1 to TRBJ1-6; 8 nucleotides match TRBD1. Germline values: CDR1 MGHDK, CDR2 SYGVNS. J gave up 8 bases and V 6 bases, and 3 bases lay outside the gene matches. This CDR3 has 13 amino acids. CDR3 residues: CASSETGDSPLHF. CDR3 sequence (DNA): TGTGCCAGCAGCGAGACAGGGGATTCACCCCTCCACTTT. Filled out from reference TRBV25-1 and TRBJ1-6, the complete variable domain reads EADIYQTPRYLVIGTGKKITLECSQTMGHDKMYWYQQDPGMELHLIHYSYGVNSTEKGDLSSESTVSRIRTEHFPLTLESARPSHTSQYLCASSETGDSPLHFGNGTRLTVT.

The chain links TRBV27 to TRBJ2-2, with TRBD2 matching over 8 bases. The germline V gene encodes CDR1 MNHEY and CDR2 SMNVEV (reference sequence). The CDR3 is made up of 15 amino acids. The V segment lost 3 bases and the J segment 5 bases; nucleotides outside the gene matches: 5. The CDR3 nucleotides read TGTGCCAGCAGTTTCGCGGGAGGAGGGACCGGGGAGCTGTTTTTT. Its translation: CASSFAGGGTGELFF.

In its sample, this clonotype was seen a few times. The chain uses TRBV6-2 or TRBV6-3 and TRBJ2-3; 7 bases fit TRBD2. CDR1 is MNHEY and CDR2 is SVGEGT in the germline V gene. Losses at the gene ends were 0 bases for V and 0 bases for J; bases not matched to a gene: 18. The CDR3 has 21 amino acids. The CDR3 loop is CASSYSIVHERDRPSTDTQYF. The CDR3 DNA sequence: TGTGCCAGCAGTTACTCGATAGTACACGAGCGGGACCGCCCTAGCACAGATACGCAGTATTTT.

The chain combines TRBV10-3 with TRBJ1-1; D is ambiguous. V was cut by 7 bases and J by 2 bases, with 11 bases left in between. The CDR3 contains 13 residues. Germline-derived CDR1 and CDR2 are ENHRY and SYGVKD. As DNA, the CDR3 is TGTGCCATCACTCTCAACTATAACACTGAAGCTTTCTTT. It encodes CAITLNYNTEAFF.

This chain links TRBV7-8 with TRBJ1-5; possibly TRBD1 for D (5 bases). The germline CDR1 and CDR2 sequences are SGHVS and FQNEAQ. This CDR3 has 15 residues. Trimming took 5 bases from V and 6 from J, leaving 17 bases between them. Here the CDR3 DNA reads TGTGCCAGCAGCCCCAGCCGGTGGGGCCGTCAGCCCCAGCATTTT. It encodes CASSPSRWGRQPQHF.

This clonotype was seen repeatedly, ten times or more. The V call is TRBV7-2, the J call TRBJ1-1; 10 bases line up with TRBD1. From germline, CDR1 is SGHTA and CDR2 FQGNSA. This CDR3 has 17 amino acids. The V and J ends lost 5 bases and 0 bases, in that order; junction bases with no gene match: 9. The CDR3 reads CASSPRAGTGVNTEAFF. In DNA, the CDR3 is TGTGCCAGCAGCCCTAGAGCCGGGACAGGGGTGAACACTGAAGCTTTCTTT.

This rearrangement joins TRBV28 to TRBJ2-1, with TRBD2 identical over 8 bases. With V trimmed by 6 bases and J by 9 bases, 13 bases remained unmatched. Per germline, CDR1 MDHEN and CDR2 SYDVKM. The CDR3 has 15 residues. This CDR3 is CASSSSGSGDFEQFF. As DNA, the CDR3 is TGTGCCAGCAGCTCGAGCGGGAGTGGGGACTTTGAGCAGTTCTTC.

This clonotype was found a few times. CDR3 nucleotides: TGCAGCGTTTGGCTAGCGGGAAAAGACTACGAGCAGTACTTC. This translates into CSVWLAGKDYEQYF. The V gene is TRBV29-1, the J gene TRBJ2-7; TRBD2 matches 9 bases. This CDR3 is built from 14 residues. The trim removed 5 bases at V and 3 bases at J, leaving 8 bases unmatched. The V gene's germline CDR1 is SQVTM and CDR2 ANQGSEA.

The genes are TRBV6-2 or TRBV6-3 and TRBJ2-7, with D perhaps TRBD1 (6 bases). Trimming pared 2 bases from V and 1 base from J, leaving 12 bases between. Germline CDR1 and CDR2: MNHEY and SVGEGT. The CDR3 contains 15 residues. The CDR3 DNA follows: TGTGCCAGCAGTTACACCAGGGGCCGTTCCTACGAGCAGTACTTC. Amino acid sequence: CASSYTRGRSYEQYF.

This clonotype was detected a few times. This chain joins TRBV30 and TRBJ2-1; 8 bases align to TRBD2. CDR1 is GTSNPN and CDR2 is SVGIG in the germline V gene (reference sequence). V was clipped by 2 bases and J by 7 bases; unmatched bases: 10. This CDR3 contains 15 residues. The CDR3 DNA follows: TGTGCCTGGAGTTTAGGCGGGACTAGTCTTAATGAGCAGTTCTTC. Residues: CAWSLGGTSLNEQFF.

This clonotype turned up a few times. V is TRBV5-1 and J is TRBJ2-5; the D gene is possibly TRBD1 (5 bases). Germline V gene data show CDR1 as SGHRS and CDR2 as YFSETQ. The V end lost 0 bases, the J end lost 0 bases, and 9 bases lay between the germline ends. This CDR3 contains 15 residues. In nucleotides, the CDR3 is TGCGCCAGCAGCTTGGGGGGCCAGTACCAAGAGACCCAGTACTTC. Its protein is CASSLGGQYQETQYF.

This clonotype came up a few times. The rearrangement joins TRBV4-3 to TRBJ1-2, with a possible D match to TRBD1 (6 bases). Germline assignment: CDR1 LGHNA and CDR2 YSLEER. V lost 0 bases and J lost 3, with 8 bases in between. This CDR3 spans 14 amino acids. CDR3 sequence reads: CASSQDWGHYGYTF. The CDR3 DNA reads TGCGCCAGCAGCCAAGACTGGGGGCACTATGGCTACACCTTC.

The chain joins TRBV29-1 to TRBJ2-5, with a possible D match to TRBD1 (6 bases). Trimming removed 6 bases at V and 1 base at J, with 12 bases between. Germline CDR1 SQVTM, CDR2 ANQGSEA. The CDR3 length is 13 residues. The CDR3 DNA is TGCAGCGTGGCGACAGGCTCCCAAGAGACCCAGTACTTC. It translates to CSVATGSQETQYF. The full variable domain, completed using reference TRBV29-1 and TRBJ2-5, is SAVISQKPSRDICQRGTSLTIQCQVDSQVTMMFWYRQQPGQSLTLIATANQGSEATYESGFVIDKFPISRPNLTFSTLTVSNMSPEDSSIYLCSVATGSQETQYFGPGTRLLVL.

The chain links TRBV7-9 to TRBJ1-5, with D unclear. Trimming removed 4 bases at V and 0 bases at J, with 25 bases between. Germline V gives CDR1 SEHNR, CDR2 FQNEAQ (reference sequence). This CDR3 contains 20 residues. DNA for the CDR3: TGTGCCAGCAGCTCCCTCCGTCGGAGAGGGAGGCTCTATAGCAATCAGCCCCAGCATTTT. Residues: CASSSLRRRGRLYSNQPQHF.

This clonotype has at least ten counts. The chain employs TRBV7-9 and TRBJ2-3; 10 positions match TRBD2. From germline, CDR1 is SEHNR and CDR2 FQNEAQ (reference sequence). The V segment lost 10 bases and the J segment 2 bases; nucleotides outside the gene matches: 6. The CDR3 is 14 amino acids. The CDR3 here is CATRTSGHTDTQYF. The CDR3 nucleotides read TGTGCCACCAGGACTAGCGGCCACACAGATACGCAGTATTTT.

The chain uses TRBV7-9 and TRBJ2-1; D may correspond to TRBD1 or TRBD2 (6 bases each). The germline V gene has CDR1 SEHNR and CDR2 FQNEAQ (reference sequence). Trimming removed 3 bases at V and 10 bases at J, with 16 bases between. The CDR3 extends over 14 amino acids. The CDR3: CASSLDGGPTEQFF. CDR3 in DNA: TGTGCCAGCAGCTTGGATGGGGGGCCGACAGAGCAGTTCTTC. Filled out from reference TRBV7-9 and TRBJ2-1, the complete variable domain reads DTGVSQNPRHKITKRGQNVTFRCDPISEHNRLYWYRQTLGQGPEFLTYFQNEAQLEKSRLLSDRFSAERPKGSFSTLEIQRTEQGDSAMYLCASSLDGGPTEQFFGPGTRLTVL.

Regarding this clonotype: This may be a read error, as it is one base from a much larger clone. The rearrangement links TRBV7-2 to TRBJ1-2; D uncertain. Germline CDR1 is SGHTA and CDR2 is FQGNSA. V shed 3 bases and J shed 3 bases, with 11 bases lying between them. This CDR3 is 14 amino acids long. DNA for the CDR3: TGTGCCAGCAGCTTGATGGGAGTGGACTATGGCTACACCTTC. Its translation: CASSLMGVDYGYTF.